These 10 T cell receptor beta chains share one sample of origin, sequenced in a study of cytomegalovirus exposure and HLA in healthy donors. A multiplex PCR was run with 60 Vbeta primers and 13 Jbeta primers. Sequencing used immunoSEQ multiplex PCR; TCRdb keeps in-frame clones, though not all of them. The sample includes some 250,000 clones, roughly 82% seen only once; the top ten take 5.4%. The sequencing sample was made of PBMCs. These receptors all come from a middle-aged woman in good health and CMV-seropositive.

This sequence joins TRBV9 and TRBJ2-1; 11 bases are a match to TRBD2. CDR3 length equals 15 residues. Germline V lookup: CDR1 SGDLS, CDR2 YYNGEE. The trim removed 0 bases at V and 7 bases at J, leaving 3 bases unmatched. CDR3 bases: TGTGCCAGCAGCGTAGATGCTAGCGGGGGGAATGAGCAGTTCTTC. Translation gives CASSVDASGGNEQFF.

In this sample, this clone turned up a few times. This sequence joins TRBV11-3 and TRBJ2-1, with 12 bases lining up with TRBD2. J gave up 9 bases and V 2 bases, and 2 bases lay outside the gene matches. From germline, CDR1 is SGHNT and CDR2 YENEEA. The CDR3 spans 14 residues. CDR3 amino acids: CASSLLAGGAEQFF. The CDR3 nucleotides are TGTGCCAGCAGCTTACTAGCGGGAGGGGCTGAGCAGTTCTTC.

This chain connects TRBV7-8 to TRBJ2-2; D might be TRBD2 (5 bases). This CDR3 region has 14 residues. Trimming left V 3 bases short and J 3 bases short, with 8 bases between. Per germline, CDR1 SGHVS and CDR2 FQNEAQ. CDR3 nucleotide sequence: TGTGCCAGCAGCTTGGAACTAGACACCGGGGAGCTGTTTTTT. This translates into CASSLELDTGELFF.

The V call is TRBV30, the J call TRBJ1-1, with D possibly matching TRBD1 (6 bases). The V gene lost 4 bases and the J gene lost 6 bases, with 12 bases spanning the gap. Germline V gene sequence: CDR1 GTSNPN, CDR2 SVGIG (reference sequence). The CDR3 loop spans 12 amino acids. The DNA for the CDR3 is TGTGCCTGGAACAGGGATCCGGCTGAAGCTTTCTTT. Amino acids: CAWNRDPAEAFF.

The chain uses TRBV27 and TRBJ1-1; D remains ambiguous. Germline V gene sequence: CDR1 MNHEY, CDR2 SMNVEV (reference sequence). The V and J ends lost 5 bases and 5 bases respectively, with 15 bases between them. The CDR3 spans 14 residues. The CDR3 loop is CASSPPSPGTEAFF. The CDR3 DNA is TGTGCCAGCAGTCCTCCGTCCCCCGGGACTGAAGCTTTCTTT.

The chain couples TRBV10-3 to TRBJ2-1; 8 nucleotides agree with TRBD2. This CDR3 has 12 amino acids. Losses at the gene ends were 9 bases for V and 2 bases for J; bases not matched to a gene: 0. Germline V gene sequence: CDR1 ENHRY, CDR2 SYGVKD. DNA for the CDR3: TGTGCCATAGCGGGAGCCTACAATGAGCAGTTCTTC. Its protein product is CAIAGAYNEQFF.

This chain joins TRBV5-5 and TRBJ1-1; no definite D call. From germline, CDR1 is SGHKS and CDR2 YYEKEE (reference sequence). CDR3 length: 13 amino acids. With 2 bases removed from V and 4 bases from J, the gap between germline ends came to 9 bases. Here the CDR3 DNA reads TGTGCCAGCAGCTTTGACTCAAGCACTGAAGCTTTCTTT. Translated, it gives CASSFDSSTEAFF.

This rearrangement joins TRBV25-1 to TRBJ2-7; D possibly corresponds to TRBD2 (6 bases). The V end lost 5 bases, the J end lost 2 bases, and 19 bases lay between the germline ends. The germline V gene has CDR1 MGHDK and CDR2 SYGVNS. This CDR3 has 16 residues. The CDR3 sequence: CASSPSPGLPTYEQYF. The CDR3 nucleotides are TGTGCCAGCAGTCCCTCCCCGGGACTTCCGACCTACGAGCAGTACTTC.

For this clone: The junction differs from germline at one of its ends, possibly a read error. The identical CDR3 is also encoded by other nucleotide sequences in the sample. The CDR3, as DNA: TGTGCCAGTTCACAGGGGGACACTGAAGCTTTCTTT. This sequence encodes CASSQGDTEAFF. This chain uses TRBV18 with TRBJ1-1; 8 bases line up with TRBD1. Germline CDR1 and CDR2: KGHSH and LQKENI. The CDR3 runs to 12 residues.

The chain employs TRBV30 and TRBJ1-1; D possibly corresponds to TRBD1 (6 bases). The V end was cut by 4 bases, the J end by 1 base, with 22 bases between. CDR1 is GTSNPN and CDR2 is SVGIG in the germline V gene (reference sequence). The CDR3 totals 17 residues. CDR3 in amino acids: CAWKSPPPDRRNTEAFF. In DNA, the CDR3 is TGTGCCTGGAAATCTCCACCCCCCGACAGGCGGAACACTGAAGCTTTCTTT.